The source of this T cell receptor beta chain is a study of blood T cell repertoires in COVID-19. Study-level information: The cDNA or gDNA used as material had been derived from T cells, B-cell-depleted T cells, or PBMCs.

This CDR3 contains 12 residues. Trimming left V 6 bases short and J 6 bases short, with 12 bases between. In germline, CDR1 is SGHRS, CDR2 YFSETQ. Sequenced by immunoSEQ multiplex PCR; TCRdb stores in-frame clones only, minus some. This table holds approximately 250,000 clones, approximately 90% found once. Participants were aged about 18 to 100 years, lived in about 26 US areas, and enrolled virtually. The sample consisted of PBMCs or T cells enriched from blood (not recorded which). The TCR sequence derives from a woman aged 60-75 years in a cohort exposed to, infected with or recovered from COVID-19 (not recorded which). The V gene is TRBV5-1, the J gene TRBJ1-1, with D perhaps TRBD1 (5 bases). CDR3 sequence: CASTVGGAEAFF. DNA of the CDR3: TGCGCCAGCACCGTGGGGGGGGCTGAAGCTTTCTTT.